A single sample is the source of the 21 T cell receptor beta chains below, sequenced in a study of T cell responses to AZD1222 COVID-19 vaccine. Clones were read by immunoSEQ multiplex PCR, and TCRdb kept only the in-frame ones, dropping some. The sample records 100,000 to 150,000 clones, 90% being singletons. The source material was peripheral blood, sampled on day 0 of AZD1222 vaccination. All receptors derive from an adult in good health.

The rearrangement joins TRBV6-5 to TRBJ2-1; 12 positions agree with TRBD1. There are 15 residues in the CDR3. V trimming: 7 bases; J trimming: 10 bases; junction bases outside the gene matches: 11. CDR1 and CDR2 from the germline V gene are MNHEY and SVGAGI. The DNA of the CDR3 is TGTGCCAGCACTCCCCGGGGACAGGGGGCATGGGAGCAGTTCTTC. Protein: CASTPRGQGAWEQFF.

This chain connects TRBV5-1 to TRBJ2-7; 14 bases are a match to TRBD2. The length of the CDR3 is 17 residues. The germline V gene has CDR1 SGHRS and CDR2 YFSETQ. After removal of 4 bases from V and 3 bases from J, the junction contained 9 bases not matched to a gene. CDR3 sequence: CASSLRTSGGLNYEQYF. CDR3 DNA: TGCGCCAGCAGCCTCCGGACTAGCGGGGGGTTAAACTACGAGCAGTACTTC.

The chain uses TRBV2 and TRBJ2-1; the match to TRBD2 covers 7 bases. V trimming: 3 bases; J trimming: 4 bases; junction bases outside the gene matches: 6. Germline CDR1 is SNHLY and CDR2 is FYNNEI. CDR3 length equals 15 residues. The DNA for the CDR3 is TGTGCCAGCAGTGAGCGCGGGGGTCCGTACAATGAGCAGTTCTTC. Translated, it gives CASSERGGPYNEQFF.

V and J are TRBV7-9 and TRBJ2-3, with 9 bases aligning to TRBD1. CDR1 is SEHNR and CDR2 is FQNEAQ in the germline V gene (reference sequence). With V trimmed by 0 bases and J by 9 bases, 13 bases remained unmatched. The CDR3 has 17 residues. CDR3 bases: TGTGCCAGCAGCTTAGCAGGGACAGGGTCAGGTGGGGAGACGCAGTATTTT. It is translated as CASSLAGTGSGGETQYF.

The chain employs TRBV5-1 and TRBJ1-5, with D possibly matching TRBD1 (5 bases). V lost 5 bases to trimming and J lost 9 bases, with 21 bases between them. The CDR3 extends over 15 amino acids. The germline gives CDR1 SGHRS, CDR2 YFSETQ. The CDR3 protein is CASRLPGRPQGPQHF. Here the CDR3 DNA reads TGCGCCAGCAGACTGCCGGGGAGACCCCAGGGGCCCCAGCATTTT.

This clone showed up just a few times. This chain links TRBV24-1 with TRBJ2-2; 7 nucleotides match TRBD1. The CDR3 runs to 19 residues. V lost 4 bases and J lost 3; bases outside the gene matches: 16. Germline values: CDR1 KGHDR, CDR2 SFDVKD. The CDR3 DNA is TGTGCCACCAGTGACCTCCGACAGGGAAAGGGGTTTGACACCGGGGAGCTGTTTTTT. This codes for CATSDLRQGKGFDTGELFF.

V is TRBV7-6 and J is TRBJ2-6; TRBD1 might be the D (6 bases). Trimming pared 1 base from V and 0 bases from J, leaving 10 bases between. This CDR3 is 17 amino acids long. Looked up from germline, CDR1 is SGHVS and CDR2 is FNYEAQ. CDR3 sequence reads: CASSLGQAPSGANVLTF. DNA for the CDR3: TGTGCCAGCAGCTTAGGACAGGCACCCTCTGGGGCCAACGTCCTGACTTTC.

The CDR3 DNA reads as TGTGCCAGCACTCTCGGGGATTTTCCCTACAATGAGCAGTTCTTC. Protein: CASTLGDFPYNEQFF. The V and J genes are TRBV6-6 and TRBJ2-1, with D tentatively TRBD2 (5 bases). CDR3 length: 15 residues. Germline values: CDR1 MNHNY, CDR2 SVGAGI (reference sequence). V lost 7 bases, J lost 2 bases, and 15 bases lay in between.

CDR3 residues: CASSTIQSSGNTIYF. CDR3 DNA sequence: TGTGCCAGTAGTACGATTCAGAGCTCTGGAAACACCATATATTTT. The V call is TRBV19, the J call TRBJ1-3; D is undetermined. Trimming removed 4 bases at V and 0 bases at J, with 10 bases between. CDR3 length: 15 residues. From germline, CDR1 is LNHDA and CDR2 SQIVND (reference sequence).

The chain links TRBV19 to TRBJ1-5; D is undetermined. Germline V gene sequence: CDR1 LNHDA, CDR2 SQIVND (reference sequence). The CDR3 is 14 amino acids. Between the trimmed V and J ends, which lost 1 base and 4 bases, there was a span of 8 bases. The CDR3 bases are TGTGCCAGTAGTATAGTGGGGATTAATCAGCCCCAGCATTTT. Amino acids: CASSIVGINQPQHF.

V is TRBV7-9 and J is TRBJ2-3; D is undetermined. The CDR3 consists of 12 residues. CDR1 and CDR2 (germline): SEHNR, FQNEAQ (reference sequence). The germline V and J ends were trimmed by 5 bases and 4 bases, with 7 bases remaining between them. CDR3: CASSPVSDTQYF. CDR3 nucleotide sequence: TGTGCCAGCAGCCCAGTCTCAGATACGCAGTATTTT.

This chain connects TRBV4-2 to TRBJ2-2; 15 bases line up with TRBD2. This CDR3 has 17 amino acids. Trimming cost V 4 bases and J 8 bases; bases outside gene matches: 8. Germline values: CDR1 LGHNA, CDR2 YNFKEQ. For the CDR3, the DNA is TGTGCCAGCAGCCTATACGGGACTAGCGGGGGGTATGGGGAGCTGTTTTTT. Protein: CASSLYGTSGGYGELFF.

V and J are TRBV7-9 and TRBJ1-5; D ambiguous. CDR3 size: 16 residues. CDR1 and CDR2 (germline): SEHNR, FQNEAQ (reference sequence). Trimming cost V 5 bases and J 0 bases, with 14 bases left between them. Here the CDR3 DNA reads TGTGCCAGCAGCGAAGGCGGGGATTATAGCAATCAGCCCCAGCATTTT. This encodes CASSEGGDYSNQPQHF.

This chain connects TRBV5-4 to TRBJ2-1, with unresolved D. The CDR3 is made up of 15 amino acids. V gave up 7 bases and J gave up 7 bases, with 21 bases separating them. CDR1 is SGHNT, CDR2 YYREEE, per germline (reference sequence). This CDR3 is CASAFREQVTNEQFF. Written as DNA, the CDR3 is TGTGCCAGCGCCTTCAGAGAGCAGGTGACGAATGAGCAGTTCTTC.

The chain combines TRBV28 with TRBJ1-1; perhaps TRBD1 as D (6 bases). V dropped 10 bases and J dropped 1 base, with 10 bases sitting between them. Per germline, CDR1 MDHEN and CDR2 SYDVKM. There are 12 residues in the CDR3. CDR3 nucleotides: TGTGCCACTTGGACAGAGAACACTGAAGCTTTCTTT. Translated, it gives CATWTENTEAFF.

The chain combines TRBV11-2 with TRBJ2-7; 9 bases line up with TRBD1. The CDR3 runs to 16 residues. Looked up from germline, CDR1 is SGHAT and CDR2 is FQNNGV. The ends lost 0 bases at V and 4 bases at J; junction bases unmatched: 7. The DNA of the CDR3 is TGTGCCAGCAGCTTAGAGTCCGTGACAGGGGGTTACGAGCAGTACTTC. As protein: CASSLESVTGGYEQYF.

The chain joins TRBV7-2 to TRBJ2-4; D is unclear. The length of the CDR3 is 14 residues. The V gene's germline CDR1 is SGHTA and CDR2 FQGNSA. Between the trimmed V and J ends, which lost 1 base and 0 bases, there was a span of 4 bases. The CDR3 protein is CASSLGVAKNIQYF. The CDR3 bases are TGTGCCAGCAGCTTAGGAGTAGCCAAAAACATTCAGTACTTC.

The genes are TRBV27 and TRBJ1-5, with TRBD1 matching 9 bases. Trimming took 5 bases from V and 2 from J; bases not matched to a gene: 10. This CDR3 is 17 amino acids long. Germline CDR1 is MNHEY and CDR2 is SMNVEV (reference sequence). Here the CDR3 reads CASSGLGDRDGNQPQHF. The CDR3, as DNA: TGTGCCAGCAGTGGCTTAGGGGACAGGGATGGCAATCAGCCCCAGCATTTT.

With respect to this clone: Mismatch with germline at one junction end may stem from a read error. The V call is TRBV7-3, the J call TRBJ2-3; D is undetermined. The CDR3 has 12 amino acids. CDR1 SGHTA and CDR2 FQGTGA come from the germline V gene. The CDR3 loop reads CASSLTTESQYF. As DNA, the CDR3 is TGTGCCAGCAGCCTAACAACCGAGTCGCAGTATTTT.

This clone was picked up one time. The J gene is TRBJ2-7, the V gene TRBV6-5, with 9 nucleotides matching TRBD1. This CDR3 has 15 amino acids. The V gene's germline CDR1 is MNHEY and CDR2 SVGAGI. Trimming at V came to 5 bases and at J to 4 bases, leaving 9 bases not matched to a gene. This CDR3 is CASSQFTGGQYEQYF. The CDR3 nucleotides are TGTGCCAGCAGTCAATTCACAGGGGGCCAATACGAGCAGTACTTC.

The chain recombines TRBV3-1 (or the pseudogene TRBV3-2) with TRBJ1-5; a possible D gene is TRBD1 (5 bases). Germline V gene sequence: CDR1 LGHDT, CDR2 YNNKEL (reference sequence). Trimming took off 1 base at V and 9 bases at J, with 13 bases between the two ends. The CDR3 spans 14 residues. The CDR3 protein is CASSQGPGGRPQHF. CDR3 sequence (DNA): TGTGCCAGCAGCCAAGGCCCGGGGGGAAGGCCCCAGCATTTT.